The clone carrying this TCR beta chain was detected ten times or more. Its antigen is still unknown. The data belong to a study of T cells in Graves' hyperthyroidism and ophthalmopathy. Study-level background: Peripheral blood sampling occurred at initial diagnosis, before any treatment. General study findings and limits: Model predictions of ophthalmopathy came a median about 6.3 months before onset.

Patients between 18 and 65 years old had hyperthyroidism, newly diagnosed and lasting under 2 months. Germline V lookup: CDR1 SNHLY, CDR2 FYNNEI. CDR3 size: 15 residues. V lost 7 bases, J lost 7 bases, and 13 bases stayed unmatched. Amplified TCR beta CDR3 regions came from RNA transcripts. Researchers ran a first-round RT-PCR on the TCR CDR3 using the HTBI primer set. TCRdb reanalysed the multiplex PCR reads using MiXCR and keeps one entry per CDR3 protein. Of about 590,000 distinct CDR3 sequences listed, 15% to 19% are singletons. The chain has TRBV2 and TRBJ2-1, with TRBD2 matching 7 bases. The sample taken for sequencing was blood. This TCR derives from a woman aged 30 to 39 with Graves' hyperthyroidism. CDR3 in amino acids: CASTAGGVLVNEQFF. For the CDR3, the DNA is TGTGCCAGCACCGCTGGGGGGGTCCTGGTAAATGAGCAGTTCTTC.